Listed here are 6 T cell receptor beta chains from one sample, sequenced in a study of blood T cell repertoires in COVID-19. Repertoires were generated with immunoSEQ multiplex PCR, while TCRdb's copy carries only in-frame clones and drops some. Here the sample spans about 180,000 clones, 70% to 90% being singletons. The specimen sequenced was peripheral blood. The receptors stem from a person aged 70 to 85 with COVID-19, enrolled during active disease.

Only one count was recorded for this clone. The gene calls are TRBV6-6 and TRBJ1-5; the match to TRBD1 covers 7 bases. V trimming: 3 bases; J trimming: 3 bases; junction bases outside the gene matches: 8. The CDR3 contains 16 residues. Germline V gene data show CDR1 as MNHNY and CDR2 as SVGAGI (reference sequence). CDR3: CASSYPQTGYNQPQHF. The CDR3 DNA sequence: TGTGCCAGCAGTTATCCCCAGACAGGGTACAATCAGCCCCAGCATTTT.

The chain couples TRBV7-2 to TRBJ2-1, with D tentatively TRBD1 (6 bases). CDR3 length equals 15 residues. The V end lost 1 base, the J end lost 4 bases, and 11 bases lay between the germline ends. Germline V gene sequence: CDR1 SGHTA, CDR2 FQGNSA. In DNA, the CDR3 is TGTGCCAGCAGCTTAGTGATAGGGACATACAATGAGCAGTTCTTC. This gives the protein CASSLVIGTYNEQFF.

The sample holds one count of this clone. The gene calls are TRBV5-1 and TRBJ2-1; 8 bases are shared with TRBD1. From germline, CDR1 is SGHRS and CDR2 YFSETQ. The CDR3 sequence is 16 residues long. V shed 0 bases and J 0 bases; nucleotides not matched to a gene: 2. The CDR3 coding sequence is TGCGCCAGCAGCTTGGGTGGACAGGGCTCCTACAATGAGCAGTTCTTC. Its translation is CASSLGGQGSYNEQFF.

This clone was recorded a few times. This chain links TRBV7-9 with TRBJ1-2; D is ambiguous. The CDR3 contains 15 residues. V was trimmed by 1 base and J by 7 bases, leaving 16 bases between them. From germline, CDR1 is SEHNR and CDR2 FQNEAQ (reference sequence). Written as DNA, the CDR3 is TGTGCCAGCAGCTTAGGCGGCGCAGAGGCAGCTGGCTACACCTTC. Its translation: CASSLGGAEAAGYTF. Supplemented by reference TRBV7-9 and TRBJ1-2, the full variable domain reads DTGVSQNPRHKITKRGQNVTFRCDPISEHNRLYWYRQTLGQGPEFLTYFQNEAQLEKSRLLSDRFSAERPKGSFSTLEIQRTEQGDSAMYLCASSLGGAEAAGYTFGSGTRLTVV.

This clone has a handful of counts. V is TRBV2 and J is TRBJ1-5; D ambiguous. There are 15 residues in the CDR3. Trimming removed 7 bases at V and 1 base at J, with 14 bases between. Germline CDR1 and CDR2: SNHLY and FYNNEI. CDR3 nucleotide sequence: TGTGCCAGCACGCTGGGAGGGAGGAGCAATCAGCCCCAGCATTTT. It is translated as CASTLGGRSNQPQHF.

The CDR3 DNA is TGTGCCAGCAGCTTGCGGGGAACTGGAAACACCATATATTTT. It yields the protein CASSLRGTGNTIYF. This chain connects TRBV5-4 to TRBJ1-3; D gene unclear. Trimming pared 1 base from V and 2 bases from J, leaving 7 bases between. This CDR3 spans 14 amino acids. Germline CDR1 and CDR2: SGHNT and YYREEE (reference sequence).